This T cell receptor (beta chain) was obtained from a study of shared clonotypes between healthy human individuals. About this clone: Its antigen remains unknown.

Regarding the study as a whole: It was expected that sequencing depth would affect clonotype sharing among donors.

In the authors' methods: In the immunoSEQ data, sequences were junction-only and lacked quality scores, so filtering differed. Clones were sequenced by immunoSEQ multiplex PCR, and TCRdb holds only the in-frame ones, with some missing. The DNA was the basis for D and trimming; V, J and clone size are from that table. Of approximately 2.3 million clones in the sample, more than 85% were seen once. In germline, CDR1 is PRHDT, CDR2 FYEKMQ (reference sequence). This CDR3 spans 16 amino acids. After removal of 5 bases from V and 10 bases from J, the junction contained 14 bases not matched to a gene. The chain recombines TRBV13 with TRBJ2-1; 10 bases match TRBD2. This clonotype was obtained from a man aged 18 to 29 in good health. Some clones in this sample may be carry-over from other donors' samples. Sequencing used naive CD4+ T cells from PBMCs. As for subset: CD45RA+ positively selected. The CDR3 nucleotides read TGTGCCAGCAGCCCAAAAGCGGGAGGGCCGTTTCGGGAGCAGTTCTTC. It specifies CASSPKAGGPFREQFF.